The source of this T cell receptor beta chain is a study of T-cell memory formation after mild COVID-19. A few counts support this clonotype. Its specificity is unknown. TCRdb analysed the 5' RACE reads with MiXCR anew, one entry per CDR3 protein. The sample has nearly 250,000 distinct CDR3 sequences; over 15% are singletons. Overall study results and limits: That cross-reactive memory joined was suggested by some responding clones appearing in pre-infection memory.

Material for sequencing was PBMCs or a T cell subset sorted from them (not recorded which). This receptor was taken from an adult woman who had mild COVID-19 (a few samples of this study predate the infection). Cell type and time point are not known.

CDR3 nucleotides: TGTGCCAGCAGTCCGAGGACAGCTGCCGCTAATGAAAAACTGTTTTTT. This gives the protein CASSPRTAAANEKLFF. The genes are TRBV12-3 or TRBV12-4 and TRBJ1-4; D may be TRBD1 (6 bases). The ends were cut back, 5 bases at V and 3 bases at J, with 16 bases in the middle. The CDR3 covers 16 residues.